The present T cell receptor (beta chain) was sequenced within a study of T cell repertoires in ileal Crohn's disease. Overall study: M6 samples are neoterminal ileum biopsies from postoperative colonoscopy.

V was shortened by 3 bases and J by 5 bases, with 14 bases between the two germline ends. Germline CDR1 GTSNPN, CDR2 SVGIG (reference sequence). The CDR3 totals 13 residues. The sample holds a few counts of this clone. TCRdb's copy holds only in-frame clones and misses some; the assay was immunoSEQ multiplex PCR. The sample consists of about 15,000 clones, approximately 80% of them appearing once. The time point was: neoterminal ileum biopsy at postoperative endoscopy, about 6 months after surgery. The chain recombines TRBV30 with TRBJ2-7; D gene unclear. The receptor's source is an adult with Crohn's disease. The sample consisted of ileal tissue. CDR3 protein: CAWSRASRNEQYF. The DNA of the CDR3 is TGTGCCTGGAGCCGGGCGAGTAGGAACGAGCAGTACTTC. Looking up the rest from reference TRBV30 and TRBJ2-7 gives the full variable domain: SQTIHQWPATLVQPVGSPLSLECTVEGTSNPNLYWYRQAAGRGLQLLFYSVGIGQISSEVPQNLSASRPQDRQFILSSKKLLLSDSGFYLCAWSRASRNEQYFGPGTRLTVT.